This T cell receptor (beta chain) was sequenced in a study of early T cells in non-severe SARS-CoV-2 infection (dated by TCRdb to about 2021). Notes on the research overall: TCR sequencing used bulk RNA from unsorted whole blood, so alpha and beta chains could not be paired.

V is cut back by 4 bases and J by 1 base, with 7 bases in the junction unmatched. CDR1 LGHDT and CDR2 YNNKEL were looked up in the germline V gene (reference sequence). The CDR3, cysteine through phenylalanine, is 18 amino acids long. Of all the DNA, just the CDR3 is kept, 54 bases in frame from base 1. This clonotype has ten or more counts. Its antigen remains undetermined. Base qualities were left out, and no much larger clone turns up one base away. Paper-wide results and their limitations: VDJdb matching was skewed toward anti-spike CD8 responses and likely underestimated virus-specific expansions, missing private and CD4 specificities.

This was a case-control study nested in a cohort of healthcare workers in London, UK, who had nasopharyngeal swab PCR tests and blood samples taken every week. Healthcare workers were recruited between 23 and 31 March 2020, during the week of the UK lockdown, and were followed weekly for up to roughly 15 weeks. The library was produced with 5' RACE. Reads for this sample came from a NextSeq 500. In the TCR library protocol, unique molecular identifiers were attached to individual cDNA molecules to correct for PCR bias and sequencing error. TCR alpha and beta chains were both sequenced, and the abundances of alpha and beta sequences in each sample were closely correlated with each other. Processing in the source paper ran as follows. Decombinator V4 was used to annotate the V gene, J gene and CDR3 of the TCR sequences. TCRs were defined as expanded if a significant change between any two time points was detected under a Poisson model with p below 0.0001. TCR abundances were normalised to the total number of TCRs sequenced in each sample and reported as counts per million. MAIT TCRs were defined by TRAV1-2 paired with TRAJ12, TRAJ20 or TRAJ33, and iNKT TCRs by TRAV10 paired with TRAJ18. VDJdb, accessed 1 November 2021, was searched for CMV, EBV and SARS-CoV-2 annotated TCRs, excluding TCRs annotated for multiple antigens. TCRdb reran the public reads through fastp at Q25 and MiXCR, keeping productive beta chains. CDR3 protein sequences are deduplicated, and each keeps its most common genes and DNA. The V and J calls follow TCRdb's processing rather than the paper's. This sample lists 20,000 to 25,000 distinct CDR3 sequences; about 5.6% were detected once. The ten largest clonotypes hold about 10% of the sample.

The V and J segments used are TRBV3-1 and TRBJ2-3, and 14 bases in between align with TRBD2. The TCR sequence derives from an adult who was a healthcare worker with PCR-confirmed SARS-CoV-2 infection or an uninfected control (not recorded which). The sample taken for sequencing was whole blood. In nucleotide form, the sequence is TGTGCCAGCAGCCCTCGGACTAGCGGGAGGCACCGCACAGATACGCAGTATTTT. Translated, this is CASSPRTSGRHRTDTQYF.